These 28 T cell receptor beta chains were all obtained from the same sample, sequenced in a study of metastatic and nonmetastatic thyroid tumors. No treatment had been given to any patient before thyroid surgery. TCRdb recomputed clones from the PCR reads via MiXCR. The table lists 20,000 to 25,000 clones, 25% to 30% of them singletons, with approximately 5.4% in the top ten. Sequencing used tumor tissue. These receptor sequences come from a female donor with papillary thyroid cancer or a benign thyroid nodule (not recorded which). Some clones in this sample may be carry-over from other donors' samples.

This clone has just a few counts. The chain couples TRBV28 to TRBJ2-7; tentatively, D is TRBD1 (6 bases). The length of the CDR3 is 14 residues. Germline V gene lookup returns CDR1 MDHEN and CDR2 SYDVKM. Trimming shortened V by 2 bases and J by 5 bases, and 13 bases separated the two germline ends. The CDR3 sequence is CASSLIRGNHEQYF. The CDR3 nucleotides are TGTGCCAGCAGTTTAATAAGGGGGAACCACGAGCAGTACTTC.

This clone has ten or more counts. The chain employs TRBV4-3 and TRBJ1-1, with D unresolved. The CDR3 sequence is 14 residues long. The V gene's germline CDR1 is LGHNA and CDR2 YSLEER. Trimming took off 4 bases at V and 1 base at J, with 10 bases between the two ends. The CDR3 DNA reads TGCGCCAGCAGCCGGGAAGGAGCGAACACTGAAGCTTTCTTT. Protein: CASSREGANTEAFF.

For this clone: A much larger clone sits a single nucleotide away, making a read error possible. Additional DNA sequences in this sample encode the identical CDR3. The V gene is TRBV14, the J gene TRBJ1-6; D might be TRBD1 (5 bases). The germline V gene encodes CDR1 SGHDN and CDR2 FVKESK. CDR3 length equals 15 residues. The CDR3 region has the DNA TGTGCCAGCAGCCAAGATGTCAGGGCGAATTCACCCCTTCACTTT. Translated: CASSQDVRANSPLHF.

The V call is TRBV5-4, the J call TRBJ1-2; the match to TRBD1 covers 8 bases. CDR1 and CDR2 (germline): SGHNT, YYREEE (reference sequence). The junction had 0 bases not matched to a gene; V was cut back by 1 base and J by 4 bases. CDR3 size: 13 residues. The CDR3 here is CASSLQGAYGYTF. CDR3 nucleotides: TGTGCCAGCAGCTTGCAGGGGGCCTATGGCTACACCTTC. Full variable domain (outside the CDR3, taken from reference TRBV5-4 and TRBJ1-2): ETGVTQSPTHLIKTRGQQVTLRCSSQSGHNTVSWYQQALGQGPQFIFQYYREEENGRGNFPPRFSGLQFPNYSSELNVNALELDDSALYLCASSLQGAYGYTFGSGTRLTVV.

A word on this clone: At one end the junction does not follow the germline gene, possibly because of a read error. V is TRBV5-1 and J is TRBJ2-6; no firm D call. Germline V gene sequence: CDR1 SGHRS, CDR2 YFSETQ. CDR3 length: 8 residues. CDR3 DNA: TGCGCCAGCAGCTTGGGTTCTTTC. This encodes CASSLGSF.

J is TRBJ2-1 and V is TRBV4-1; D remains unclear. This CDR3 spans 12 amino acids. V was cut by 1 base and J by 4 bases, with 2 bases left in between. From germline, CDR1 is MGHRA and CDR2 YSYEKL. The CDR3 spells CASSQVYNEQFF. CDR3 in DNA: TGCGCCAGCAGCCAAGTATACAATGAGCAGTTCTTC.

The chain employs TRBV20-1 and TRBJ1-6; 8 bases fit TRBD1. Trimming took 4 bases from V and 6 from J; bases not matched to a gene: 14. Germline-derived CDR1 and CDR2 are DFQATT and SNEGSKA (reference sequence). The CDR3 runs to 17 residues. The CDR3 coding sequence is TGCAGTGCTATCGCCCAGTACTCAGGGGGCAGTAATTCACCCCTCCACTTT. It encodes CSAIAQYSGGSNSPLHF.

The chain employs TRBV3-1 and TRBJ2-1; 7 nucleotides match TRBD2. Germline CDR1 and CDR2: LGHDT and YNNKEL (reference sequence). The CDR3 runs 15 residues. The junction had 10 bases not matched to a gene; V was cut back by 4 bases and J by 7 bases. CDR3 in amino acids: CASSPGLPPGNEQFF. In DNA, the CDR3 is TGTGCCAGCAGCCCGGGACTACCCCCGGGGAATGAGCAGTTCTTC.

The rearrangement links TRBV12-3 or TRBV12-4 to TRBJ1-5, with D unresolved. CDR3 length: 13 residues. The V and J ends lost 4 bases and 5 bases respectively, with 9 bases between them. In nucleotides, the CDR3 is TGTGCCAGCAGTTGGGGTAGGGATCAGCCCCAGCATTTT. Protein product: CASSWGRDQPQHF.

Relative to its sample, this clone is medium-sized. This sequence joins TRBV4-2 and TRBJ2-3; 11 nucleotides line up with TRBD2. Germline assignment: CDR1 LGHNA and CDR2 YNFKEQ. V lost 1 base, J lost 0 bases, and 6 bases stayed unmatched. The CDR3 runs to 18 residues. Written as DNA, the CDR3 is TGTGCCAGCAGCCAAGGGACTAGCGGGTTTACTAGCACAGATACGCAGTATTTT. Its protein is CASSQGTSGFTSTDTQYF.

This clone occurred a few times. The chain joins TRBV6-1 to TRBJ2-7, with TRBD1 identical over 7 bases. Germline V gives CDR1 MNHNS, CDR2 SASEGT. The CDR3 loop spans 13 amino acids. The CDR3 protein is CATTGTANYEQYF. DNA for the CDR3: TGTGCAACCACCGGGACAGCAAACTACGAGCAGTACTTC.

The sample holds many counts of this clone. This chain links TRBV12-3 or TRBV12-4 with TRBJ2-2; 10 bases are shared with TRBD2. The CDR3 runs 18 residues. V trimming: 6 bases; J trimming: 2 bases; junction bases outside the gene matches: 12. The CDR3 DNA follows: TGTGCCAGCAGCCCCATTAGCGGGGGGCCGACTAACACCGGGGAGCTGTTTTTT. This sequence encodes CASSPISGGPTNTGELFF.

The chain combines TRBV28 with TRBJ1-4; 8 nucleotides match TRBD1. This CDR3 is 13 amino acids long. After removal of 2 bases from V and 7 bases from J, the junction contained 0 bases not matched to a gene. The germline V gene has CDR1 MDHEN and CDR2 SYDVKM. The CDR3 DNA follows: TGTGCCAGCAGTTTAGGACAGGGTGAAAAACTGTTTTTT. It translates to CASSLGQGEKLFF.

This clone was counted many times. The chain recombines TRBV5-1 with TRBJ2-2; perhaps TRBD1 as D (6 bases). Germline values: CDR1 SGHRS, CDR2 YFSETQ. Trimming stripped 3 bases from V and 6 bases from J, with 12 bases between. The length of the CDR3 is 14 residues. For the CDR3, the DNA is TGCGCCAGCAGCTCACAGGGTCCGGCCGGGGAGCTGTTTTTT. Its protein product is CASSSQGPAGELFF.

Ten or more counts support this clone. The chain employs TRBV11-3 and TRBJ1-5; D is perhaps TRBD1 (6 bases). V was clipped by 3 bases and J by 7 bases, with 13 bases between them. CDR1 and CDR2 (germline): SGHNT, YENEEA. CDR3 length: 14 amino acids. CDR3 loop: CASSFTGSWQPQHF. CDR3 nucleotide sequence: TGTGCCAGCAGCTTCACAGGGTCCTGGCAGCCCCAGCATTTT.

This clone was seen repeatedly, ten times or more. For the CDR3, the DNA is TGTGCCAGCAGCCAAAAGGCCGGGACAGGGGGCCACGAGCAGTACTTC. This gives the protein CASSQKAGTGGHEQYF. The V and J genes are TRBV3-1 and TRBJ2-7, with 12 positions matching TRBD1. In germline, CDR1 is LGHDT, CDR2 YNNKEL (reference sequence). The CDR3 extends over 16 amino acids. V shed 2 bases and J 5 bases; nucleotides not matched to a gene: 7.

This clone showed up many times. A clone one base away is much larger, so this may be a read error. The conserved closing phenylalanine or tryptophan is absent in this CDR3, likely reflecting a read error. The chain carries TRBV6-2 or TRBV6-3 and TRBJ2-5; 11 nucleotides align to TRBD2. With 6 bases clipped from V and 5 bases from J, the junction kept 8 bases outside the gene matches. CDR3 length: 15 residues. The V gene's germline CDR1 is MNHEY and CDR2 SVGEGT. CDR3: CASRLSGGAQETQYL. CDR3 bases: TGTGCCAGCAGGCTTAGCGGGGGGGCCCAGGAGACCCAGTACCTC.

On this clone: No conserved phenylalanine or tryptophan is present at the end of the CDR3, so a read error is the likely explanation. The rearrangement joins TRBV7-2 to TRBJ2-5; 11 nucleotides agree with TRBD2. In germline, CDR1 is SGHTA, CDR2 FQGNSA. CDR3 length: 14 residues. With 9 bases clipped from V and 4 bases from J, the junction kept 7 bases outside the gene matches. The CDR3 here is CASTGTSGLETQYL. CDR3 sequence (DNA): TGTGCCAGTACAGGGACTAGCGGTTTAGAGACCCAGTACTTA.

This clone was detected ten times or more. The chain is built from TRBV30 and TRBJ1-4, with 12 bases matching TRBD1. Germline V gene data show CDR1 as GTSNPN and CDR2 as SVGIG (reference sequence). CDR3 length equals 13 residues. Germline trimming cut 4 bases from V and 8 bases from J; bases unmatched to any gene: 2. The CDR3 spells CAWKGQGAEKLFF. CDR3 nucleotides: TGTGCCTGGAAGGGACAGGGGGCGGAAAAACTGTTTTTT.

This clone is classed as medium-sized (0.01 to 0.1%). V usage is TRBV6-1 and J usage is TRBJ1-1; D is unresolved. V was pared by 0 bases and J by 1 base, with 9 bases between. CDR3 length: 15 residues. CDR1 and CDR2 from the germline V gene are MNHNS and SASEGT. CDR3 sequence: CASSEALLGNTEAFF. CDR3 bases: TGTGCCAGCAGTGAAGCGCTGCTGGGGAACACTGAAGCTTTCTTT.

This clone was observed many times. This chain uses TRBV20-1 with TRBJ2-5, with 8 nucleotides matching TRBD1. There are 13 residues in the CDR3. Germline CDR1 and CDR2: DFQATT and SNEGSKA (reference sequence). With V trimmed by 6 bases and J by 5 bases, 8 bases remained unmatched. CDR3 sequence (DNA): TGCAGTGCGAGTTCCAGGGGGCTCGAGACCCAGTACTTC. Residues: CSASSRGLETQYF.

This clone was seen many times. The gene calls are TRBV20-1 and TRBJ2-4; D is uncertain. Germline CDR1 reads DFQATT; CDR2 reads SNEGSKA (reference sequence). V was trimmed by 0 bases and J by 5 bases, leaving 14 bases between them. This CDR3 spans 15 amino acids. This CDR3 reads CSARDGSSVENIQYF. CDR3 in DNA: TGCAGTGCTAGAGATGGGTCGTCCGTGGAAAACATTCAGTACTTC.

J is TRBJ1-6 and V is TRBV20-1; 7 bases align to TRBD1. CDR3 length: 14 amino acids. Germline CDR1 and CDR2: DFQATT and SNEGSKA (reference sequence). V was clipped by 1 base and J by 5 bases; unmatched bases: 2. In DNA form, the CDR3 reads TGCAGTGCTAGAGTAGGGACAGATAATTCACCCCTCCACTTT. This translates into CSARVGTDNSPLHF.

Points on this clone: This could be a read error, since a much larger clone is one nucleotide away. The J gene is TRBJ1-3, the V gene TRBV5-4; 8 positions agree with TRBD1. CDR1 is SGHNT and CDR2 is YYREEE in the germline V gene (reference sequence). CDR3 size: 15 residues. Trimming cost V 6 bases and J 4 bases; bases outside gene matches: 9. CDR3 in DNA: TGTGCCAGCACCCTGACAGGGGCGCCCGGAAACACCATATATTTT. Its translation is CASTLTGAPGNTIYF.

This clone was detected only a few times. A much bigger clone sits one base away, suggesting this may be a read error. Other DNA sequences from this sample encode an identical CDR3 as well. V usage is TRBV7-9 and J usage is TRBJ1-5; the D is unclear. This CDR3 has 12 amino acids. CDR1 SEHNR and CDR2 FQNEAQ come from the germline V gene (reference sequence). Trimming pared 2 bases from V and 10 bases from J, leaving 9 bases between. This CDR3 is CASSLSGRPQHF. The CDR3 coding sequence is TGTGCCAGCAGCTTAAGCGGTCGTCCCCAGCATTTT.

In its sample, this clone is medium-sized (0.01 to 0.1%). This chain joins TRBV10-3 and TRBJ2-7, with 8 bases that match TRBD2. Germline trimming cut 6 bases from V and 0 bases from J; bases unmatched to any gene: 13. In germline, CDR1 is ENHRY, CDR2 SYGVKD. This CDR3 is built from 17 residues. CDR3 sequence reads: CAISGGVGPLSSYEQYF. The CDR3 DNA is TGTGCCATCAGCGGGGGGGTAGGTCCCCTCAGCTCCTACGAGCAGTACTTC.

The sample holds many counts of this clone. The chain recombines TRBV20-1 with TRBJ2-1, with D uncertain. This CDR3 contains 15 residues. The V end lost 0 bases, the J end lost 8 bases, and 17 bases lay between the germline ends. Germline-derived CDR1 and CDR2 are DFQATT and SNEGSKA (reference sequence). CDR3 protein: CSARERTVMVDEQFF. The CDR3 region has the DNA TGCAGTGCTAGAGAGCGGACCGTTATGGTCGATGAGCAGTTCTTC.

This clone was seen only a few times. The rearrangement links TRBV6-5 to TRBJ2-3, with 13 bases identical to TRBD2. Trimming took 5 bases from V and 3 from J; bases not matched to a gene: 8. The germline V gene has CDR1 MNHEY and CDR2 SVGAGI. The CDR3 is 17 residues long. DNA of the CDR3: TGTGCCAGCAGTCTACTGACTAGCGGGGGGAGGACAGATACGCAGTATTTT. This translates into CASSLLTSGGRTDTQYF.